These 3 T cell receptor beta chains were all obtained from the same sample, sequenced in a study of blood T cell repertoires in COVID-19. Assay used: immunoSEQ multiplex PCR; TCRdb lists only in-frame clones, some missing. The sample includes about 90,000 clones, 86% of them seen just once. The sequencing input was peripheral blood. The receptors come from an elderly man with active or convalescent COVID-19.

The rearrangement uses TRBV14 and TRBJ2-3; 9 bases match TRBD2. V gave up 0 bases and J gave up 3 bases; unmatched junction bases: 4. The CDR3 is 16 residues long. The germline CDR1 and CDR2 sequences are SGHDN and FVKESK. CDR3 bases: TGTGCCAGCAGCCAAGAACGCGGGAGGGCTACAGATACGCAGTATTTT. Translated: CASSQERGRATDTQYF.

The V call is TRBV29-1, the J call TRBJ1-2; 9 nucleotides align to TRBD1. The CDR3 spans 13 residues. V lost 7 bases and J lost 6; bases outside the gene matches: 9. Germline V gene lookup returns CDR1 SQVTM and CDR2 ANQGSEA. Here the CDR3 DNA reads TGCAGCGGGGCCTGGGACAGGGTACATGGCTACACCTTC. Protein: CSGAWDRVHGYTF.

This chain connects TRBV5-1 to TRBJ1-1; 7 bases match TRBD1. After removal of 1 base from V and 6 bases from J, the junction contained 9 bases not matched to a gene. The CDR3 is 15 amino acids. CDR1 and CDR2 from the germline V gene are SGHRS and YFSETQ. CDR3 protein: CASSLKTGLLAEAFF. The CDR3 DNA follows: TGCGCCAGCAGCTTGAAGACAGGGCTCTTGGCTGAAGCTTTCTTT.